The 28 T cell receptor beta chains below all came from one sample that was sequenced in a study of blood T cell repertoires in COVID-19. Profiling relied on immunoSEQ multiplex PCR, and the TCRdb table lists in-frame clones only, not all of them. The table records about 50,000 clones, about 90% of them present only once. Specimen: peripheral blood. The receptors here all came from a human donor in a cohort sampled during active COVID-19.

The chain has TRBV4-1 and TRBJ2-7, with 9 positions matching TRBD2. The CDR3 runs 16 residues. V was clipped by 0 bases and J by 2 bases; unmatched bases: 5. CDR1 is MGHRA and CDR2 is YSYEKL in the germline V gene. The chain's CDR3 is CASSQERTSVTYEQYF. The CDR3 bases are TGCGCCAGCAGCCAAGAGAGGACTAGCGTAACCTACGAGCAGTACTTC.

V usage is TRBV7-2 and J usage is TRBJ2-7; 9 nucleotides line up with TRBD1. Germline V gene lookup returns CDR1 SGHTA and CDR2 FQGNSA. The CDR3 covers 14 residues. The junction had 6 bases not matched to a gene; V was cut back by 5 bases and J by 4 bases. For the CDR3, the DNA is TGTGCCAGCAGCAGACCGGGACAGGGATACGAGCAGTACTTC. Residues: CASSRPGQGYEQYF.

This chain links TRBV10-1 with TRBJ2-1, with a possible D match to TRBD2 (6 bases). Germline V gives CDR1 WNHNN, CDR2 SYGVQD (reference sequence). Trimming took 6 bases from V and 7 from J, leaving 13 bases between them. This CDR3 spans 13 amino acids. The CDR3 nucleotides read TGCGCCAGCAGGACCGGGACTCAGAATGAGCAGTTCTTC. Its protein is CASRTGTQNEQFF.

This clone has just one count. Sequence at one end of the junction differs from germline and may be a read error. The CDR3 reads CASSLGSGSGELFF. Here the CDR3 DNA reads TGTGCTAGCAGCTTAGGCTCAGGTTCCGGGGAGCTGTTTTTT. The chain links TRBV7-7 to TRBJ2-2; D not resolved. The CDR3 has 14 residues. Germline assignment: CDR1 SSHAT and CDR2 FNYEAQ (reference sequence). Using reference TRBV7-7 and TRBJ2-2 for the parts outside the CDR3, the full variable domain is GAGVSQSPRYKVTKRGQDVTLRCDPISSHATLYWYQQALGQGPEFLTYFNYEAQPDKSGLPSDRFSAERPEGSISTLTIQRTEQRDSAMYRCASSLGSGSGELFFGEGSRLTVL.

This sequence joins TRBV19 and TRBJ2-7, with 8 bases lining up with TRBD2. CDR1 and CDR2 (germline): LNHDA, SQIVND (reference sequence). The CDR3 is 15 residues long. V shed 4 bases, J shed 5 bases, and the junction held 10 bases outside the gene matches. CDR3 sequence: CASSTQAGVGHEQYF. The CDR3 nucleotides are TGTGCCAGTAGTACCCAAGCGGGAGTAGGACACGAGCAGTACTTC.

The genes are TRBV28 and TRBJ1-1; D gene ambiguous. Germline CDR1 reads MDHEN; CDR2 reads SYDVKM. CDR3 length: 16 residues. V was pared by 4 bases and J by 4 bases, with 19 bases between. The CDR3 region has the DNA TGTGCCAGCAGTTCAGGACGTACGGGGTTCCTCACTGAAGCTTTCTTT. Translating gives CASSSGRTGFLTEAFF.

The CDR3 DNA reads TGTGCCTGGACCCCGGGTCCCAAGGTTGAGCAGTACTTC. Translating it yields CAWTPGPKVEQYF. The chain has TRBV30 and TRBJ2-7; D remains unclear. Germline CDR1 GTSNPN, CDR2 SVGIG (reference sequence). The V end was cut by 4 bases, the J end by 7 bases, with 17 bases between. The CDR3 extends over 13 amino acids.

This rearrangement joins TRBV3-1 (or the pseudogene TRBV3-2) to TRBJ2-1, with TRBD1 matching 11 bases. Germline loops: CDR1 LGHDT, CDR2 YNNKEL (reference sequence). Trimming cost V 1 base and J 9 bases; bases outside gene matches: 5. The CDR3 covers 15 residues. The CDR3 here is CASSQVGTGGREQFF. The CDR3 nucleotides read TGTGCCAGCAGCCAAGTGGGGACAGGGGGTCGTGAGCAGTTCTTC.

This clone was seen a few times. The chain carries TRBV4-1 and TRBJ1-6, with TRBD1 identical over 7 bases. The CDR3 loop spans 14 amino acids. V lost 2 bases, J lost 10 bases, and 5 bases stayed unmatched. Germline loops: CDR1 MGHRA, CDR2 YSYEKL. Written as DNA, the CDR3 is TGCGCCAGCAGCCAACCGGGACAGCGCTCACCCCTCCACTTT. It yields the protein CASSQPGQRSPLHF.

The chain carries TRBV2 and TRBJ2-7; tentatively, D is TRBD1 (6 bases). CDR3 length: 12 residues. The germline gives CDR1 SNHLY, CDR2 FYNNEI. V lost 5 bases and J 3 bases, leaving 8 bases between the germline ends. Here the CDR3 reads CASSRDNYEQYF. In nucleotides, the CDR3 is TGTGCCAGCAGTAGGGACAACTACGAGCAGTACTTC.

The chain combines TRBV28 with TRBJ2-3; 7 bases line up with TRBD1. The CDR3 has 18 residues. Germline CDR1 is MDHEN and CDR2 is SYDVKM. V gave up 3 bases and J gave up 2 bases; unmatched junction bases: 14. The CDR3 bases are TGTGCCAGCAGTTTTTTCCCAATTTGGCAGGGGGACACAGATACGCAGTATTTT. The encoded protein is CASSFFPIWQGDTDTQYF.

V is TRBV29-1 and J is TRBJ1-4, with D perhaps TRBD1 (5 bases). V dropped 7 bases and J dropped 7 bases, with 16 bases sitting between them. The CDR3 is 13 amino acids. Per the germline V gene, CDR1 is SQVTM and CDR2 is ANQGSEA. CDR3 coding DNA: TGCAGCGCTGCGGGGGTGGTCGGTGAAAAACTGTTTTTT. As protein: CSAAGVVGEKLFF.

This chain joins TRBV3-1 (or the pseudogene TRBV3-2) and TRBJ2-2; 7 bases agree with TRBD1. Germline V gene data show CDR1 as LGHDT and CDR2 as YNNKEL (reference sequence). CDR3 length: 16 amino acids. V gave up 4 bases and J gave up 10 bases; unmatched junction bases: 15. CDR3 amino acids: CASSPAHRGGREELFF. CDR3 bases: TGTGCCAGCAGCCCAGCCCACAGGGGTGGTAGGGAGGAGCTGTTTTTT.

The chain links TRBV7-3 to TRBJ2-7, with 12 bases lining up with TRBD2. The CDR3 extends over 18 amino acids. Germline V lookup: CDR1 SGHTA, CDR2 FQGTGA. V was pared by 4 bases and J by 3 bases, with 13 bases of the junction left unmatched. The CDR3, as DNA: TGTGCCAGCAGCTCAGCTAGACAGACTAGCGGGAGAATCTACGAGCAGTACTTC. It yields the protein CASSSARQTSGRIYEQYF.

The rearrangement links TRBV11-1 to TRBJ2-3, with 14 bases lining up with TRBD2. The germline gives CDR1 SGHAT, CDR2 FQDESV (reference sequence). V lost 0 bases to trimming and J lost 5 bases; unmatched junction nucleotides: 4. The CDR3 extends over 17 amino acids. The CDR3 sequence: CASSLALGLAGEDTQYF. Written as DNA, the CDR3 is TGTGCCAGCAGCTTAGCCCTGGGACTAGCGGGGGAAGATACGCAGTATTTT.

The gene calls are TRBV5-4 and TRBJ1-2; 8 bases are shared with TRBD1. The germline V gene has CDR1 SGHNT and CDR2 YYREEE (reference sequence). V was pared by 3 bases and J by 5 bases, with 6 bases of the junction left unmatched. The CDR3 runs 14 residues. CDR3 sequence: CASSYGQGRYGYTF. In DNA, the CDR3 is TGTGCCAGCAGCTACGGACAGGGTCGGTATGGCTACACCTTC.

CDR3 loop: CAINSGNYGYTF. CDR3 sequence (DNA): TGTGCCATCAACTCAGGAAACTATGGCTACACCTTC. The V and J genes are TRBV10-3 and TRBJ1-2, with D unclear. Germline V CDR1 and CDR2: ENHRY, SYGVKD. The CDR3 runs 12 residues. The V and J ends lost 7 bases and 2 bases respectively, with 8 bases between them.

The chain recombines TRBV3-1 (or the pseudogene TRBV3-2) with TRBJ2-7; the D gene is possibly TRBD2 (5 bases). This CDR3 spans 14 amino acids. With 1 base removed from V and 4 bases from J, the gap between germline ends came to 11 bases. Germline V gene lookup returns CDR1 LGHDT and CDR2 YNNKEL (reference sequence). The chain's CDR3 is CASSQGGDEYEQYF. In DNA, the CDR3 is TGTGCCAGCAGCCAAGGGGGAGACGAGTACGAGCAGTACTTC.

The rearrangement uses TRBV10-3 and TRBJ1-1, with TRBD1 matching over 7 bases. The CDR3 sequence is 14 residues long. Germline loops: CDR1 ENHRY, CDR2 SYGVKD. V gave up 11 bases and J gave up 0 bases; unmatched junction bases: 9. The CDR3 region has the DNA TGTGCCTCTCAGACAGGGAGCATGAACACTGAAGCTTTCTTT. Translated, it gives CASQTGSMNTEAFF.

This chain uses TRBV12-5 with TRBJ1-1, with a possible D match to TRBD1 (5 bases). V shed 6 bases and J shed 10 bases, with 18 bases lying between them. The germline V gene has CDR1 LGHNT and CDR2 FRNRAP. The CDR3 has 13 residues. For the CDR3, the DNA is TGTGCTAGTGGCCTACAACCAGGGATGGGAGCTTTCTTT. Translated: CASGLQPGMGAFF. Filled out from reference TRBV12-5 and TRBJ1-1, the complete variable domain reads DARVTQTPRHKVTEMGQEVTMRCQPILGHNTVFWYRQTMMQGLELLAYFRNRAPLDDSGMPKDRFSAEMPDATLATLKIQPSEPRDSAVYFCASGLQPGMGAFFGQGTRLTVV.

The J gene is TRBJ2-7, the V gene TRBV19, with 7 nucleotides matching TRBD1. V was clipped by 1 base and J by 5 bases; unmatched bases: 8. This CDR3 region has 15 residues. Germline V gene lookup returns CDR1 LNHDA and CDR2 SQIVND (reference sequence). CDR3 nucleotides: TGTGCCAGTAGTATAGGAGACAGGGAACTCAACGAGCAGTACTTC. Translated: CASSIGDRELNEQYF.

This chain uses TRBV18 with TRBJ2-7, with a possible D match to TRBD1 (6 bases). The length of the CDR3 is 16 residues. Deletions cut 4 bases from V and 0 bases from J, with 16 bases between. CDR1 and CDR2 from the germline V gene are KGHSH and LQKENI. Here the CDR3 reads CASSLETGALSYEQYF. In DNA, the CDR3 is TGTGCCAGCTCACTAGAGACAGGAGCCCTCTCCTACGAGCAGTACTTC.

This chain joins TRBV6-5 and TRBJ2-7; D uncertain. This CDR3 spans 11 amino acids. V was pared by 11 bases and J by 4 bases, with 12 bases between. Looked up from germline, CDR1 is MNHEY and CDR2 is SVGAGI. The CDR3 is CAGAFMYEQYF. The CDR3, as DNA: TGTGCCGGAGCTTTTATGTACGAGCAGTACTTC.

The J gene is TRBJ2-2, the V gene TRBV19; possible D gene TRBD1, 6 bases. With 9 bases removed from V and 0 bases from J, the gap between germline ends came to 17 bases. The CDR3 totals 16 residues. Germline CDR1 and CDR2: LNHDA and SQIVND (reference sequence). This chain's CDR3 is CARWWTVWANTGELFF. In nucleotides, the CDR3 is TGTGCCAGGTGGTGGACAGTGTGGGCGAACACCGGGGAGCTGTTTTTT.

The V gene is TRBV10-3, the J gene TRBJ2-1, with 8 bases fitting TRBD1. The CDR3 is 14 residues long. Germline lookup yields CDR1 ENHRY and CDR2 SYGVKD. V was pared by 10 bases and J by 5 bases, with 10 bases of the junction left unmatched. Here the CDR3 reads CATRPGQDNNEQFF. In nucleotides, the CDR3 is TGTGCCACCCGTCCGGGACAGGATAACAATGAGCAGTTCTTC.

The chain recombines TRBV28 with TRBJ2-1; TRBD1 is a possible D gene (5 bases). The CDR3 has 14 amino acids. Germline CDR1 MDHEN, CDR2 SYDVKM. The V and J ends lost 6 bases and 3 bases respectively, with 12 bases between them. The CDR3 coding sequence is TGTGCCAGCAGAGGGGCCCCAAACTACAATGAGCAGTTCTTC. This encodes CASRGAPNYNEQFF.

V gene TRBV5-8 combines with J gene TRBJ1-6, with D possibly being TRBD1 (6 bases). Trimming removed 2 bases from V and 9 bases from J, with 18 bases in between. The length of the CDR3 is 16 residues. CDR1 and CDR2 (germline): SGHTS, YDEGEE. This chain's CDR3 is CASSLSGRTGISPLHF. Here the CDR3 DNA reads TGTGCCAGCAGCTTATCTGGTAGAACAGGGATTTCACCCCTCCACTTT.

The V call is TRBV11-3, the J call TRBJ2-7, with 15 bases aligning to TRBD2. This CDR3 has 18 amino acids. Germline CDR1 and CDR2: SGHNT and YENEEA. V was pared by 2 bases and J by 5 bases, with 10 bases of the junction left unmatched. CDR3 nucleotide sequence: TGTGCCAGCAGCTTAATGCCACCGGGACTAGCGGGAGGTAACGAGCAGTACTTC. It specifies CASSLMPPGLAGGNEQYF.